The rows below give T cell receptor beta chains drawn from one sample of a study of cytomegalovirus exposure and HLA in healthy donors. Here immunoSEQ multiplex PCR was the method, and the copy in TCRdb shows in-frame clones only, minus some. The table includes some 310,000 clones, approximately 85% detected once. Sequencing was performed on PBMCs. The receptors originated from a man younger than 40 in good health and CMV-seronegative. The CDR3 runs from the conserved cysteine through the conserved F or W. The order of the fields is D gene, J gene, V gene, clone size, CDR3 protein, CDR3 DNA. D genes are given only for firm matches. Part of the rows lack a size; the others show once, few, many or a class for expanded clones.

>TRBD2|TRBJ2-4|TRBV30|.
CAWSLGITGGRNIQYF
TGTGCCTGGAGTCTAGGGATTACGGGGGGGAGGAACATTCAGTACTTC
>TRBD1|TRBJ1-2|TRBV10-1|.
CASSAGQGGGYTF
TGCGCCAGCAGCGCGGGACAGGGAGGCGGCTACACCTTC
>TRBD1|TRBJ1-5|TRBV6-1|.
CASSKDRGQNQPQHF
TGTGCCAGCAGTAAGGACAGGGGCCAGAATCAGCCCCAGCATTTT
>.|TRBJ2-7|TRBV27|.
CASSLTGEDPFEQYF
TGTGCCAGCAGTTTGACGGGGGAGGACCCCTTCGAGCAGTACTTC
>TRBD1|TRBJ2-7|TRBV7-6|few
CASSPDRGLSYEQYF
TGTGCCAGCAGCCCCGACAGGGGGCTATCCTACGAGCAGTACTTC
>TRBD2|TRBJ2-3|TRBV14|.
CASSHQSGGPDTQYF
TGTGCCAGCAGCCACCAGAGCGGGGGCCCAGATACGCAGTATTTT
>TRBD1|TRBJ2-7|TRBV2|.
CASSEGQGVYEQYF
TGTGCCAGCAGTGAGGGACAGGGGGTTTACGAGCAGTACTTC
>TRBD2|TRBJ2-1|TRBV4-3|.
CASSQGLAGAKNKNEQFF
TGCGCCAGCAGCCAAGGTCTAGCGGGGGCCAAAAATAAGAATGAGCAGTTCTTC
>TRBD2|TRBJ2-5|TRBV11-3|.
CASSLGLAGDQETQYF
TGTGCCAGCAGCTTAGGTCTAGCGGGGGACCAAGAGACCCAGTACTTC
>TRBD2|TRBJ2-1|TRBV7-9|.
CASSQYRAGGLNEQFF
TGTGCCAGCAGCCAATATAGAGCGGGGGGGCTCAATGAGCAGTTCTTC
>TRBD1|TRBJ1-2|TRBV6-5|.
CASTRQGERHYGYTF
TGTGCCAGCACCAGACAGGGTGAACGGCACTATGGCTACACCTTC
>TRBD2|TRBJ2-7|TRBV10-3|.
CAISEVSGGYEQYF
TGTGCCATCAGTGAGGTTAGCGGGGGGTACGAGCAGTACTTC
>TRBD1|TRBJ2-7|TRBV7-2|.
CASSSQQGPQYEQYF
TGTGCCAGCAGCTCCCAACAGGGGCCACAATACGAGCAGTACTTC
>.|TRBJ2-7|TRBV7-2|.
CASSPLGLGARPNYEQYF
TGTGCCAGCAGCCCCCTGGGTTTAGGGGCCCGACCAAACTACGAGCAGTACTTC
>.|TRBJ1-6|TRBV7-2|.
CASSAHGSDSPLHF
TGTGCCAGCAGCGCTCATGGTTCGGATTCACCCCTCCACTTT
>TRBD1|TRBJ1-2|TRBV23-1|.
CANQKTRDRGRRDYGYTF
TGCGCCAACCAGAAGACGAGGGACAGGGGGCGGAGGGACTATGGCTACACCTTC
>.|TRBJ1-3|TRBV29-1|.
CSVAGTDSSGNTIYF
TGCAGCGTTGCGGGGACGGACAGCTCTGGAAACACCATATATTTT
>.|TRBJ2-3|TRBV9|few
CASSVEGGYTDTQYF
TGTGCCAGCAGCGTGGAAGGAGGGTACACAGATACGCAGTATTTT
>.|TRBJ1-1|TRBV6-5|.
CASSYAPQDTEAFF
TGTGCCAGCAGTTACGCCCCCCAGGACACTGAAGCTTTCTTT
>TRBD1|TRBJ1-1|TRBV29-1|.
CSVEGGGQGLAFF
TGCAGCGTTGAGGGGGGAGGACAGGGTTTGGCTTTCTTT
>.|TRBJ1-5|TRBV4-1|few
CASSQGSGVFNQPQHF
TGCGCCAGCAGCCAAGGATCAGGGGTTTTCAATCAGCCCCAGCATTTT
>TRBD1|TRBJ1-5|TRBV5-6|.
CASSLGGTENQPQHF
TGTGCCAGCAGCTTGGGCGGGACAGAAAATCAGCCCCAGCATTTT
>TRBD2|TRBJ2-3|TRBV5-1|.
CASSLAASGGLGTQYF
TGCGCCAGCAGCTTGGCGGCTAGCGGAGGGCTGGGTACGCAGTATTTT
>.|TRBJ1-6|TRBV18|.
CASSPVQGSNSPLHF
TGTGCCAGCTCACCGGTACAAGGGAGCAATTCACCCCTCCACTTT
>.|TRBJ1-6|TRBV10-3|once
CAIGQNNSPLHF
TGTGCCATCGGGCAGAATAATTCACCCCTCCACTTT